The rows below give T cell receptor beta chains drawn from one sample of a study of cytomegalovirus exposure and HLA in healthy donors. Some clones are missing from TCRdb's copy, which holds only in-frame ones; the method was immunoSEQ multiplex PCR. The table records about 180,000 clones, about four fifths of them present only once. The sample comprised PBMCs. These receptors originate from a woman younger than 45 in good health and CMV-seronegative. Each CDR3 is given with its conserved first and last residue. Each record gives: CDR3 protein, CDR3 DNA, D gene, J gene, clone size, V gene. D genes are given only for firm matches. Expanded clones are given a class, and other clones once, few, many or no size at all.

CDR3: CASSPSQQETQYF
DNA: TGTGCCAGCTCACCCTCGCAGCAAGAGACCCAGTACTTC
D: -
J: TRBJ2-5
size: -
V: TRBV18

CDR3: CASSESYGYGYTF
DNA: TGTGCCAGCAGTGAATCGTACGGCTATGGCTACACCTTC
D: -
J: TRBJ1-2
size: once
V: TRBV6-1

CDR3: CASSEEGGTGGDEQFF
DNA: TGTGCCAGCAGTGAGGAGGGGGGGACAGGGGGCGATGAGCAGTTCTTC
D: TRBD1
J: TRBJ2-1
size: few
V: TRBV6-1

CDR3: CASSLEGANQPQHF
DNA: TGTGCCAGCAGCTTGGAAGGGGCCAATCAGCCCCAGCATTTT
D: -
J: TRBJ1-5
size: -
V: TRBV7-9

CDR3: CASSPLTEAGTNYEQYF
DNA: TGTGCCAGTAGTCCCCTAACCGAGGCGGGCACTAACTACGAGCAGTACTTC
D: -
J: TRBJ2-7
size: few
V: TRBV19

CDR3: CASSAKLAGDSYEQYF
DNA: TGTGCCAGCAGTGCCAAACTAGCGGGGGACTCCTACGAGCAGTACTTC
D: TRBD2
J: TRBJ2-7
size: -
V: TRBV6-4

CDR3: CASSYSDSSLNEQYF
DNA: TGTGCCAGCAGTTACTCGGACAGTTCCCTCAATGAGCAGTACTTC
D: -
J: TRBJ2-7
size: -
V: TRBV6-5

CDR3: CASQRTELYNEQFF
DNA: TGTGCCAGTCAGAGGACAGAGCTATACAATGAGCAGTTCTTC
D: -
J: TRBJ2-1
size: -
V: TRBV2

CDR3: CASRSTGKSYEQYF
DNA: TGTGCCAGCAGATCGACAGGGAAGTCTTACGAGCAGTACTTC
D: TRBD1
J: TRBJ2-7
size: -
V: TRBV5-5

CDR3: CASSTTTGLYQPQHF
DNA: TGTGCCAGTAGCACGACAACGGGGTTGTATCAGCCCCAGCATTTT
D: -
J: TRBJ1-5
size: -
V: TRBV19

CDR3: CASTGQPQETQYF
DNA: TGTGCCAGCACGGGACAGCCACAAGAGACCCAGTACTTC
D: TRBD1
J: TRBJ2-5
size: -
V: TRBV6-1

CDR3: CASSLGAWGIDEQFF
DNA: TGTGCCAGCAGCTTGGGGGCATGGGGCATCGATGAGCAGTTCTTC
D: -
J: TRBJ2-1
size: -
V: TRBV5-8

CDR3: CASSDGGSSVDTQYF
DNA: TGCGCCAGCAGTGATGGTGGCTCTTCCGTGGATACGCAGTATTTT
D: -
J: TRBJ2-3
size: -
V: TRBV10-2

CDR3: CASSHRIKRGLMNTGELFF
DNA: TGTGCCAGCAGCCACCGGATTAAGCGGGGGCTAATGAACACCGGGGAGCTGTTTTTT
D: TRBD2
J: TRBJ2-2
size: -
V: TRBV7-9

CDR3: CASSTTSGRGTNTGELFF
DNA: TGTGCCAGCAGCACCACATCCGGGCGGGGGACCAACACCGGGGAGCTGTTTTTT
D: TRBD2
J: TRBJ2-2
size: -
V: TRBV9

CDR3: CASSPSGLEQYF
DNA: TGTGCCAGCTCACCATCAGGGTTAGAGCAGTACTTC
D: -
J: TRBJ2-7
size: -
V: TRBV18

CDR3: CASSWGQGSYNSPLHF
DNA: TGTGCCAGCAGCTGGGGACAGGGCTCCTATAATTCACCCCTCCACTTT
D: TRBD1
J: TRBJ1-6
size: -
V: TRBV7-9